Listed here are 5 T cell receptor beta chains from one sample, sequenced in a study of OX40 agonist ivuxolimab in advanced cancers. Some clones are missing from TCRdb's copy, which holds only in-frame ones; the method was immunoSEQ multiplex PCR. The sample shows 35,000 to 40,000 clones, approximately 80% of them seen only once. Here the sequenced sample was CD4+ or CD8+ T cells sorted from blood, taken in a trial of the OX40 agonist ivuxolimab. These receptors were taken from an adult with an advanced solid tumor such as melanoma, head and neck, liver or kidney cancer.

This clone was counted between two and nine times. Other DNA sequences from this sample encode an identical CDR3 as well. V usage is TRBV7-2 and J usage is TRBJ2-3, with D possibly TRBD2 on 5 matching bases. The V gene lost 1 base and the J gene lost 0 bases, with 8 bases spanning the gap. The germline V gene encodes CDR1 SGHTA and CDR2 FQGNSA. The CDR3 runs 15 residues. The CDR3 nucleotides read TGTGCCAGCAGCTTAGGTCGGACTAGCACAGATACGCAGTATTTT. Translation gives CASSLGRTSTDTQYF.

V and J are TRBV18 and TRBJ2-7; 7 bases map to TRBD2. The CDR3 runs to 14 residues. CDR1 and CDR2 from the germline V gene are KGHSH and LQKENI. J lost 4 bases, V lost 3 bases, and 6 bases had no gene match. CDR3 coding DNA: TGTGCCAGCTCACCGACAAGGGAGGGATACGAGCAGTACTTC. Translated, it gives CASSPTREGYEQYF.

This clone came up once. This chain uses TRBV10-3 with TRBJ1-4, with TRBD1 as a possible D gene (6 bases). The CDR3 is made up of 13 amino acids. CDR1 is ENHRY and CDR2 is SYGVKD in the germline V gene. V shed 5 bases and J shed 10 bases, with 14 bases lying between them. In DNA form, the CDR3 reads TGTGCCATCAGTCCCGCAGGGGCAGTAAAACTGTTTTTT. This encodes CAISPAGAVKLFF.

The V gene is TRBV6-1, the J gene TRBJ1-4, with 11 nucleotides matching TRBD1. The CDR3 is 14 amino acids. Germline-derived CDR1 and CDR2 are MNHNS and SASEGT. Losses at the gene ends were 3 bases for V and 7 bases for J; bases not matched to a gene: 1. The CDR3 nucleotides are TGTGCCAGCAGTGACGGACAGGGGGCTGAAAAACTGTTTTTT. Translating gives CASSDGQGAEKLFF.

The J gene is TRBJ2-5, the V gene TRBV11-1, with D hard to call. CDR3 length equals 11 residues. V lost 5 bases and J 5 bases, leaving 6 bases between the germline ends. CDR1 and CDR2 from the germline V gene are SGHAT and FQDESV (reference sequence). CDR3 in DNA: TGTGCCAGCAGCCAGAGGGAGACCCAGTACTTC. Residues: CASSQRETQYF.